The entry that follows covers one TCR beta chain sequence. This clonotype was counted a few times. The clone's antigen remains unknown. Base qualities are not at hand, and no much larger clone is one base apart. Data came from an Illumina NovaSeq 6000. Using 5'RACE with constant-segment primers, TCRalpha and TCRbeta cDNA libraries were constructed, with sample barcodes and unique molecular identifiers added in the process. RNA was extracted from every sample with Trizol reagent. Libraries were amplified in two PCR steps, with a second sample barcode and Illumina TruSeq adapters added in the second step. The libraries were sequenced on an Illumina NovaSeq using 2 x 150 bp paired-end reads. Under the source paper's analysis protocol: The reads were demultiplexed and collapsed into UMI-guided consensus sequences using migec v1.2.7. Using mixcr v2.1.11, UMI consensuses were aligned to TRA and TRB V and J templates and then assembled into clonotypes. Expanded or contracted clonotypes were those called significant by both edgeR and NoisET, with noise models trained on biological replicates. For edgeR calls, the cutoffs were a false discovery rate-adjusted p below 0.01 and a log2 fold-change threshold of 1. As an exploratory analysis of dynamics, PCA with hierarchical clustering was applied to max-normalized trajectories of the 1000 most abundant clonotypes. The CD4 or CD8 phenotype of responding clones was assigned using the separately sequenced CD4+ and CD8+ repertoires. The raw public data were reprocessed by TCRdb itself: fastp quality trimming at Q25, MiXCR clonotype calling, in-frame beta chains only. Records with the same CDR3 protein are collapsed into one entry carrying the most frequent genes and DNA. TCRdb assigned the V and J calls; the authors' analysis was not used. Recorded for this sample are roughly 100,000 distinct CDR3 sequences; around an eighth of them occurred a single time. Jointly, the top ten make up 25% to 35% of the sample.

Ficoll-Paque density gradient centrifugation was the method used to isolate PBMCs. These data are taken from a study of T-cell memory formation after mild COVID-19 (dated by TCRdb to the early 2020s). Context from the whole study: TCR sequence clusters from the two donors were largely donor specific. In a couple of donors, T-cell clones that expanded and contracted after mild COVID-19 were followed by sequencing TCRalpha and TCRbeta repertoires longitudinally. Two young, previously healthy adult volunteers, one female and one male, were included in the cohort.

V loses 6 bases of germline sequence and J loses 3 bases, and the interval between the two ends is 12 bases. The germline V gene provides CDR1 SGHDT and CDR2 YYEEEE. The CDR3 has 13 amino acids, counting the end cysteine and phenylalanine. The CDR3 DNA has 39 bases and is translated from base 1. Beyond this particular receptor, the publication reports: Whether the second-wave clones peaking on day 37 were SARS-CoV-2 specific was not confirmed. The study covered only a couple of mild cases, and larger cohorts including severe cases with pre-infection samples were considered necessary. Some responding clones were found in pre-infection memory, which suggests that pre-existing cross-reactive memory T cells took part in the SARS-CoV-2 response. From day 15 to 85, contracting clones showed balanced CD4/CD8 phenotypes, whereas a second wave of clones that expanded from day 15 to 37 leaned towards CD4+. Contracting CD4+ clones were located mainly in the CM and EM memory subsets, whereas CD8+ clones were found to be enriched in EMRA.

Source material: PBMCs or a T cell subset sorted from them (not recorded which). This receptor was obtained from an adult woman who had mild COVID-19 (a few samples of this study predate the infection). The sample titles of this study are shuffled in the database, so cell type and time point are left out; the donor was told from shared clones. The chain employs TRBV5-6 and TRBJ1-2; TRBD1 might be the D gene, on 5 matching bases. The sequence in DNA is TGTGCCAGCACCCTCGCGGGGGACTATGGCTACACCTTC. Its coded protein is CASTLAGDYGYTF.